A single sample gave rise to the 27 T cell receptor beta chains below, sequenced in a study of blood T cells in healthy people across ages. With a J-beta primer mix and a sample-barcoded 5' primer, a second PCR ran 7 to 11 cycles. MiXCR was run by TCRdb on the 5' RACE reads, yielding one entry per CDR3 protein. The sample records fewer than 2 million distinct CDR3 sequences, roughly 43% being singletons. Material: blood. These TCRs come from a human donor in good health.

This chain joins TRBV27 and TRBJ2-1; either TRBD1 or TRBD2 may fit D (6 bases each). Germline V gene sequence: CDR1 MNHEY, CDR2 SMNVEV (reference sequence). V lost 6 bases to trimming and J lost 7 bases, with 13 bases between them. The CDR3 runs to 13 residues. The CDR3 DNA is TGTGCCAGCAGGGGGGCAGGGAGGAATGAGCAGTTCTTC. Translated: CASRGAGRNEQFF.

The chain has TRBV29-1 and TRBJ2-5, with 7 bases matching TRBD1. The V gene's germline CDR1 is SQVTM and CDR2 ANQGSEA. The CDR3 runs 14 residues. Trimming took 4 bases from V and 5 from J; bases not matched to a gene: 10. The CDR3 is CSVADRVISETQYF. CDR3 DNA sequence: TGCAGCGTTGCTGACAGGGTAATCTCTGAGACCCAGTACTTC.

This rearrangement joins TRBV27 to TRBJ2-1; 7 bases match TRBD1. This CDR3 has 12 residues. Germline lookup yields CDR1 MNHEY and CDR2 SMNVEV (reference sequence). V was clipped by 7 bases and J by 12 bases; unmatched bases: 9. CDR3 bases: TGTGCCAGCACATCGAACAGGGGTTCGCAGTTCTTC. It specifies CASTSNRGSQFF.

The CDR3: CSAASGGRNEQFF. The CDR3 nucleotides are TGCAGTGCCGCTAGCGGGGGTAGGAATGAGCAGTTCTTC. V gene TRBV20-1 combines with J gene TRBJ2-1; 10 nucleotides align to TRBD2. This CDR3 has 13 amino acids. Per the germline V gene, CDR1 is DFQATT and CDR2 is SNEGSKA (reference sequence). Germline trimming cut 6 bases from V and 7 bases from J; bases unmatched to any gene: 6.

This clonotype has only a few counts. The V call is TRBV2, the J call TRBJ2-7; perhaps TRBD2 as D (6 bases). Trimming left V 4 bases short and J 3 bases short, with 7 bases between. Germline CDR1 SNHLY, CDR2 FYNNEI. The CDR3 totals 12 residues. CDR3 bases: TGTGCCAGCAGTGTGGGGGGCTACGAGCAGTACTTC. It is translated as CASSVGGYEQYF.

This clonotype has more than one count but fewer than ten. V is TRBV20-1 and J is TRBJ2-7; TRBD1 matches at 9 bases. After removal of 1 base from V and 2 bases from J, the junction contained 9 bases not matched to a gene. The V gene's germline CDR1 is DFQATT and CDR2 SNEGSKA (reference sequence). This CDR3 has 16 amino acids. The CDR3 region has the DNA TGCAGTGCTAGAGTGGCTGGACAGGGGTCCCCCTACGAGCAGTACTTC. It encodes CSARVAGQGSPYEQYF.

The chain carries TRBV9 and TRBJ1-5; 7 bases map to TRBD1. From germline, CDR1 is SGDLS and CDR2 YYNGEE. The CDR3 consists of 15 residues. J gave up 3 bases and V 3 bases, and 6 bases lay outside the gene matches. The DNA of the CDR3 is TGTGCCAGCAGCGGATGGGACAGAATCAATCAGCCCCAGCATTTT. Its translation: CASSGWDRINQPQHF.

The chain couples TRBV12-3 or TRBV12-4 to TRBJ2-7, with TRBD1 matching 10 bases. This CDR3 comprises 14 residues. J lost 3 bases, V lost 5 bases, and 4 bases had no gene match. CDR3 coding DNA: TGTGCCAGCAGTAATGGACAGGGGGGCTACGAGCAGTACTTC. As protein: CASSNGQGGYEQYF.

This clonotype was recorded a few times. The CDR3 sequence: CASSLKGGTGFYGYTF. CDR3 coding DNA: TGCGCCAGCAGCCTCAAAGGTGGGACAGGGTTCTATGGCTACACCTTC. The chain recombines TRBV4-3 with TRBJ1-2, with TRBD1 identical over 9 bases. CDR3 length equals 16 residues. Germline CDR1 and CDR2: LGHNA and YSLEER. Losses at the gene ends were 4 bases for V and 4 bases for J; bases not matched to a gene: 10.

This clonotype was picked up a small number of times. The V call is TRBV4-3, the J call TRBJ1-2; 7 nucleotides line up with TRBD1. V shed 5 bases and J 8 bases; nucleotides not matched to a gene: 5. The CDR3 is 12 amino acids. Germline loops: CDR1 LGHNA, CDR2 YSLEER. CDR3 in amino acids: CASSSRQGGYTF. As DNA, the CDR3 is TGCGCCAGCAGCTCGCGACAGGGAGGCTACACCTTC.

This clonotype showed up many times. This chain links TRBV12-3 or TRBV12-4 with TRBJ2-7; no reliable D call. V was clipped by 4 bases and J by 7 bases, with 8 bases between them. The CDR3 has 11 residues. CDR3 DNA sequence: TGTGCCAGCAGTTCCAGACAAGAGCAGTACTTC. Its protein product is CASSSRQEQYF.

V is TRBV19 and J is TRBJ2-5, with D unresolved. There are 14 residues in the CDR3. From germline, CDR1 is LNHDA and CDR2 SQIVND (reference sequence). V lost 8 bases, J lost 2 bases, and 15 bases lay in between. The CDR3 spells CASSLDWTQETQYF. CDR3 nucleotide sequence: TGTGCCAGTTCACTCGACTGGACGCAAGAGACCCAGTACTTC.

The CDR3: CSVETPVNTEAFF. In DNA, the CDR3 is TGCAGCGTAGAGACACCCGTGAACACTGAAGCTTTCTTT. The chain has TRBV29-1 and TRBJ1-1; the D is unclear. The ends were cut back, 6 bases at V and 0 bases at J, with 11 bases in the middle. This CDR3 is built from 13 residues. The germline V gene encodes CDR1 SQVTM and CDR2 ANQGSEA.

CDR3 sequence reads: CAINRGQGIPYEQYF. In DNA, the CDR3 is TGTGCCATCAACCGAGGACAGGGGATTCCCTACGAGCAGTACTTC. The chain is built from TRBV10-3 and TRBJ2-7, with 9 bases matching TRBD1. The V and J ends lost 7 bases and 2 bases, in that order; junction bases with no gene match: 9. Germline lookup yields CDR1 ENHRY and CDR2 SYGVKD. This CDR3 is built from 15 residues.

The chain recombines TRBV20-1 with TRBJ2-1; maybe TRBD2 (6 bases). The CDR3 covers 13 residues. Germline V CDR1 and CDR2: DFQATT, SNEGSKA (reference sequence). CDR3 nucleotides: TGCAGCTCCCCGGGGGTACGGGACAATGAGCAGTTCTTC. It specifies CSSPGVRDNEQFF.

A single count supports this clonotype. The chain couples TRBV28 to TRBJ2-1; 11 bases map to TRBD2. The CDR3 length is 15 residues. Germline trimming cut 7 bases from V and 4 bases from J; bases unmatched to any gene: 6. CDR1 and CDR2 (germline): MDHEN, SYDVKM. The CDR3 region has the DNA TGTGCCAGCACAACTAGCGGGGGTCTTTACAATGAGCAGTTCTTC. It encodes CASTTSGGLYNEQFF.

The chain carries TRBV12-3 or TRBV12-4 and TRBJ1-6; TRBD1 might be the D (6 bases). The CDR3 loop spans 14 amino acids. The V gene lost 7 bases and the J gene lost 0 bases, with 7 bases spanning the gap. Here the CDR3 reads CASKTGSYNSPLHF. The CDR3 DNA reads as TGTGCCAGCAAGACAGGCTCCTATAATTCACCCCTCCACTTT.

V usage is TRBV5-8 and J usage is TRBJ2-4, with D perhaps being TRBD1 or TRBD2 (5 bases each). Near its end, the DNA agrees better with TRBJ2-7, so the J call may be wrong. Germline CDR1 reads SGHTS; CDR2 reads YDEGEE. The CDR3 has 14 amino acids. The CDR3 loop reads CASSLRPGGAEQYF. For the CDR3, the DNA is TGTGCCAGCAGCTTGAGGCCTGGGGGAGCCGAGCAGTACTTC.

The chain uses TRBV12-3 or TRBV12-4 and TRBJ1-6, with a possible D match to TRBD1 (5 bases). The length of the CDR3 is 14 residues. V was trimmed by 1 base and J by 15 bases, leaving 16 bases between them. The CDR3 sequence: CASSLGGGGSVLHF. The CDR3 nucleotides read TGTGCCAGCAGTTTAGGGGGTGGGGGTTCAGTCCTCCACTTT.

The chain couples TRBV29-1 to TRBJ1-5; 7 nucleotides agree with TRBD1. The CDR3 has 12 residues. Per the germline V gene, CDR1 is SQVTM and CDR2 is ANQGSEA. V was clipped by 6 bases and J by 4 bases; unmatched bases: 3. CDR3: CSVGQPNQPQHF. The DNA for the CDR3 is TGCAGCGTGGGACAGCCTAATCAGCCCCAGCATTTT.

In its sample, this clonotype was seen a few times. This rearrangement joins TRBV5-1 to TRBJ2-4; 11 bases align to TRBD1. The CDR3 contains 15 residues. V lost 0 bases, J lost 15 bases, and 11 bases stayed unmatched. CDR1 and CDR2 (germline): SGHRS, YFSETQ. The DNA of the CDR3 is TGCGCCAGCAGCTTGGACGATAGGACAGGGGGCGAAATGTACTTC. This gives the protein CASSLDDRTGGEMYF. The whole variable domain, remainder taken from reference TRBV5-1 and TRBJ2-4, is KAGVTQTPRYLIKTRGQQVTLSCSPISGHRSVSWYQQTPGQGLQFLFEYFSETQRNKGNFPGRFSGRQFSNSRSEMNVSTLELGDSALYLCASSLDDRTGGEMYFGAGTRLSVL.

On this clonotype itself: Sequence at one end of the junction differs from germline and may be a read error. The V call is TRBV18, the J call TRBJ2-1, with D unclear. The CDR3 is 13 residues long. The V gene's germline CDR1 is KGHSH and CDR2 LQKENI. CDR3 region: CVSSPPSDNEQFF. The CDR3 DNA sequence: TGTGTCAGCTCACCACCGTCGGACAATGAGCAGTTCTTC.

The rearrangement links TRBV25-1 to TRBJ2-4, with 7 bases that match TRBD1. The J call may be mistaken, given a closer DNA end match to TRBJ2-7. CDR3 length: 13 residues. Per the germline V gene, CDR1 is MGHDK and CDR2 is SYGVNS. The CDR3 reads CASGLTGSHEQYF. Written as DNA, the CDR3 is TGTGCCAGCGGCTTGACAGGGTCCCACGAGCAGTACTTC.

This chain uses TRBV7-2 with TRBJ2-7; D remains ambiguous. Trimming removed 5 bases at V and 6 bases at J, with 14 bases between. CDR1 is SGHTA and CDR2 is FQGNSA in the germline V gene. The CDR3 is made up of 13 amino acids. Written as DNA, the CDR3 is TGTGCCAGCAGCCCTTACTCTAACTCCGAGCAGTACTTC. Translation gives CASSPYSNSEQYF.

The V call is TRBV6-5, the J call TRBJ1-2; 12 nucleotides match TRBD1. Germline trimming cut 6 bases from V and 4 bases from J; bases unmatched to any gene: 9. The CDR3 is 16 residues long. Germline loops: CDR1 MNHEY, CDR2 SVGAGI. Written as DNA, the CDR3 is TGTGCCAGCAGACCTCGAGGGACAGGGGGCGGCTATGGCTACACCTTC. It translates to CASRPRGTGGGYGYTF.

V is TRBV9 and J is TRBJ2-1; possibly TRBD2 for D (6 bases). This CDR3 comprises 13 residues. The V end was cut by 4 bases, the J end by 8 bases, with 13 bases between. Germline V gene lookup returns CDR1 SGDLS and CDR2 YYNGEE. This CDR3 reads CASSRGSPHEQFF. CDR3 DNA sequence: TGTGCCAGCAGCCGGGGGAGTCCCCATGAGCAGTTCTTC.

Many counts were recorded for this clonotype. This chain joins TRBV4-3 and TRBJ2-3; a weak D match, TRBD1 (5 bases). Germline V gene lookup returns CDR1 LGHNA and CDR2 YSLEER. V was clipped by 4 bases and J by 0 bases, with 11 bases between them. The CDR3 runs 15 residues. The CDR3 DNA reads TGCGCCAGCAGCCCAGGGCCAAGCAGCACAGATACGCAGTATTTT. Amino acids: CASSPGPSSTDTQYF.